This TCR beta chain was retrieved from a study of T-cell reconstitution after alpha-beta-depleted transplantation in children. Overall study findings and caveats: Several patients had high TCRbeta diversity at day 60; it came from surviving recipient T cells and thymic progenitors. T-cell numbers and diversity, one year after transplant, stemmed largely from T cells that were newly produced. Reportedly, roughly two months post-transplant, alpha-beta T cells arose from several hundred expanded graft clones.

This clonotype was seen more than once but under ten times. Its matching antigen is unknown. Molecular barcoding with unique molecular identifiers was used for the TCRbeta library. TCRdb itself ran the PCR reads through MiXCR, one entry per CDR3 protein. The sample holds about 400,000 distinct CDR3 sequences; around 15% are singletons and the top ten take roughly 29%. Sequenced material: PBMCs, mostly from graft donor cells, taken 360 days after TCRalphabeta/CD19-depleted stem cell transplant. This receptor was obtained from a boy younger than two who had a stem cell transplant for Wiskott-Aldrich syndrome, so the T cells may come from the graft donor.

This chain's CDR3 is CASSLYGRQLYNEQFF. The CDR3 bases are TGTGCCAGCAGCTTATACGGTCGACAGCTTTACAATGAGCAGTTCTTC. The rearrangement links TRBV7-8 to TRBJ2-1; tentative D call: TRBD1 (5 bases). This CDR3 region has 16 residues. V lost 2 bases and J 4 bases, leaving 15 bases between the germline ends. Germline lookup yields CDR1 SGHVS and CDR2 FQNEAQ.